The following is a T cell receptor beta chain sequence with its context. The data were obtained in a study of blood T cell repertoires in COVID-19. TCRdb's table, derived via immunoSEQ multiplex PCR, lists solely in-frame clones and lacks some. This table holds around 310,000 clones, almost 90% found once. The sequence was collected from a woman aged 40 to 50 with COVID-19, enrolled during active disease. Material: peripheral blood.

The CDR3 loop is CARNTGRGEQFF. The CDR3 bases are TGTGCCAGAAACACAGGGAGAGGTGAGCAGTTCTTC. The V call is TRBV2, the J call TRBJ2-1, with D possibly matching TRBD1 (6 bases). The germline V gene has CDR1 SNHLY and CDR2 FYNNEI. The CDR3 has 12 residues. V dropped 9 bases and J dropped 9 bases, with 15 bases sitting between them.